Below, one TCR beta chain is given with its context. Distinct nucleotide sequences in the sample also encode this CDR3. TCRdb's table, derived via immunoSEQ multiplex PCR, lists solely in-frame clones and lacks some. The sample carries about 820,000 clones, about 92% recorded once. These data originate in a study of shared clonotypes between healthy human individuals. CD45RO-negative, CCR7-selected cells formed the naive CD8 fraction, which excluded terminally differentiated effector memory CD45RA+ cells. V lost 3 bases to trimming and J lost 3 bases; unmatched junction nucleotides: 2. Per the germline V gene, CDR1 is SQVTM and CDR2 is ANQGSEA. The CDR3 extends over 13 amino acids.

This TCR was sampled from a young man in good health. The chain links TRBV29-1 to TRBJ2-7; TRBD2 agrees at 10 bases. The material sequenced was naive CD8+ T cells sorted from blood. The CDR3 loop reads CSVEEREGYEQYF. For the CDR3, the DNA is TGCAGCGTTGAGGAGCGGGAGGGCTACGAGCAGTACTTC.